The 16 T cell receptor beta chains below were found in one sample sequenced in a study of T cells after yellow fever vaccination. TCRdb re-analysed the 5' RACE reads in MiXCR, keeping a single row per CDR3 protein. The data contain tens of thousands of distinct CDR3 sequences, around 5.5% of them singletons. The material sequenced was PBMCs, either bulk or a sorted T-cell subset (CD4+, CD8+, memory, or dextramer-sorted; not recorded which), taken 15 days after the yellow fever booster vaccination. These receptors all come from a young man who received the YFV17D yellow fever vaccine.

This clonotype showed up many times. The CDR3 is CASSEIQGAYEQYF. The CDR3 DNA reads as TGTGCCAGCAGTGAAATACAGGGCGCCTACGAGCAGTACTTC. The chain carries TRBV6-1 and TRBJ2-7; perhaps TRBD1 as D (6 bases). The CDR3 is 14 residues long. V lost 2 bases, J lost 2 bases, and 10 bases lay in between. Germline CDR1 and CDR2: MNHNS and SASEGT.

This clonotype was seen many times. This sequence joins TRBV20-1 and TRBJ2-7; TRBD1 is a possible D gene (6 bases). This CDR3 has 13 amino acids. Germline values: CDR1 DFQATT, CDR2 SNEGSKA (reference sequence). Deletions cut 7 bases from V and 3 bases from J, with 16 bases between. CDR3 loop: CSGSRGAYYEQYF. For the CDR3, the DNA is TGCAGTGGATCCAGGGGAGCGTACTACGAGCAGTACTTC.

This clonotype was picked up many times. The chain uses TRBV7-2 and TRBJ1-4; maybe TRBD1 (6 bases). The V gene's germline CDR1 is SGHTA and CDR2 FQGNSA. The CDR3 has 13 amino acids. The V end was cut by 5 bases, the J end by 8 bases, with 12 bases between. This CDR3 reads CASSTGTLEKLFF. The CDR3 DNA sequence: TGTGCCAGCAGCACCGGGACACTCGAAAAACTGTTTTTT. Looking up the rest from reference TRBV7-2 and TRBJ1-4 gives the full variable domain: GAGVSQSPSNKVTEKGKDVELRCDPISGHTALYWYRQSLGQGLEFLIYFQGNSAPDKSGLPSDRFSAERTGGSVSTLTIQRTQQEDSAVYLCASSTGTLEKLFFGSGTQLSVL.

This clonotype appeared many times. The rearrangement joins TRBV28 to TRBJ2-7; D not certain. Germline V gene sequence: CDR1 MDHEN, CDR2 SYDVKM. Deletions cut 6 bases from V and 6 bases from J, with 12 bases between. CDR3 length equals 12 residues. CDR3 in DNA: TGTGCCAGCAGGAAGGATCTCGGCGAGCAGTACTTC. Translating gives CASRKDLGEQYF.

This clonotype was recorded many times. This chain links TRBV19 with TRBJ2-1; D tentatively reads TRBD1 or TRBD2 (5 bases each). The CDR3 is 14 amino acids. Per the germline V gene, CDR1 is LNHDA and CDR2 is SQIVND (reference sequence). V was pared by 5 bases and J by 5 bases, with 13 bases between. The DNA of the CDR3 is TGTGCCAGTAGTGACGGGGCGGGCAACAATGAGCAGTTCTTC. It yields the protein CASSDGAGNNEQFF.

This chain uses TRBV11-3 with TRBJ2-1, with 13 bases matching TRBD2. Per germline, CDR1 SGHNT and CDR2 YENEEA. Trimming removed 3 bases from V and 12 bases from J; junction bases left unmatched: 5. The length of the CDR3 is 14 residues. In DNA, the CDR3 is TGTGCCAGCAGCTTGGGGACTAGCGGGGAACCGCAGTTCTTC. This gives the protein CASSLGTSGEPQFF.

The sample holds many counts of this clonotype. V is TRBV7-8 and J is TRBJ1-5; D gene ambiguous. V was clipped by 0 bases and J by 7 bases, with 4 bases between them. CDR1 SGHVS and CDR2 FQNEAQ come from the germline V gene. CDR3 length equals 12 residues. The CDR3 region is CASSLAHQPQHF. In DNA form, the CDR3 reads TGTGCCAGCAGCTTAGCACACCAGCCCCAGCATTTT.

This clonotype has a count of ten or more. The V and J genes are TRBV12-3 or TRBV12-4 and TRBJ1-5; D remains unclear. V was trimmed by 3 bases and J by 7 bases, leaving 7 bases between them. The CDR3 is made up of 12 amino acids. The CDR3 DNA reads as TGTGCCAGCAGTTTCAATGAGCAGCCCCAGCATTTT. It translates to CASSFNEQPQHF.

Many counts were recorded for this clonotype. The chain recombines TRBV28 with TRBJ2-7; D is tentatively TRBD1 or TRBD2 (6 bases each). This CDR3 comprises 15 residues. Per germline, CDR1 MDHEN and CDR2 SYDVKM. Between the trimmed V and J ends, which lost 3 bases and 2 bases, there was a span of 14 bases. DNA for the CDR3: TGTGCCAGCAGTTTTGGCGCGGAGGGGGCCTACGAGCAGTACTTC. Its protein product is CASSFGAEGAYEQYF.

This clonotype was observed at least ten times. The chain is built from TRBV30 and TRBJ2-3; TRBD1 might be the D (5 bases). V was cut by 5 bases and J by 0 bases, with 9 bases left in between. CDR1 GTSNPN and CDR2 SVGIG come from the germline V gene (reference sequence). The CDR3 covers 13 residues. The CDR3 bases are TGTGCCTGGTCGACAGTCAGCACAGATACGCAGTATTTT. This encodes CAWSTVSTDTQYF.

This clonotype was picked up many times. The chain is built from TRBV19 and TRBJ2-5, with D possibly being TRBD1 or TRBD2 (5 bases each). Trimming shortened V by 4 bases and J by 6 bases, and 18 bases separated the two germline ends. The CDR3 is made up of 15 amino acids. Germline CDR1 LNHDA, CDR2 SQIVND (reference sequence). The CDR3 sequence: CASSTRPGPAKTQYF. Written as DNA, the CDR3 is TGTGCCAGTAGTACCAGACCGGGGCCTGCAAAGACCCAGTACTTC.

This clonotype was seen repeatedly, ten times or more. The rearrangement links TRBV12-3 or TRBV12-4 to TRBJ2-5; the D gene is possibly TRBD1 (5 bases). Trimming cost V 5 bases and J 3 bases, with 10 bases left between them. The length of the CDR3 is 13 residues. CDR3 sequence (DNA): TGTGCCAGCAGTCCGACAGTGGAAGAGACCCAGTACTTC. Amino acids: CASSPTVEETQYF.

This clonotype has ten or more counts. The chain joins TRBV20-1 to TRBJ1-1; no firm D call. This CDR3 has 13 residues. Germline lookup yields CDR1 DFQATT and CDR2 SNEGSKA (reference sequence). Trimming pared 3 bases from V and 5 bases from J, leaving 13 bases between. The CDR3 region has the DNA TGCAGTGCTAGTGTAGGGAAGGGTACTGAAGCTTTCTTT. Residues: CSASVGKGTEAFF.

This clonotype was found many times. The chain is built from TRBV12-3 or TRBV12-4 and TRBJ1-2; D is ambiguous. Trimming shortened V by 1 base and J by 8 bases, and 11 bases separated the two germline ends. The CDR3 loop spans 13 amino acids. In nucleotides, the CDR3 is TGTGCCAGCAGTTTAGACGGTGTGCTAGGCTACACCTTC. Amino acids: CASSLDGVLGYTF.

This clonotype was observed at least ten times. This chain connects TRBV11-2 to TRBJ2-1; 7 nucleotides align to TRBD2. J was trimmed by 7 bases and V by 5 bases; bases with no gene match: 2. CDR1 and CDR2 (germline): SGHAT, FQNNGV. This CDR3 region has 12 residues. The CDR3 loop reads CASSPLANEQFF. The CDR3 nucleotides read TGTGCCAGCAGCCCACTAGCGAATGAGCAGTTCTTC.

This clonotype was recorded at least ten times. V gene TRBV27 combines with J gene TRBJ2-7; no definite D call. The CDR3 runs 17 residues. Germline V CDR1 and CDR2: MNHEY, SMNVEV (reference sequence). V lost 2 bases, J lost 2 bases, and 19 bases lay in between. Written as DNA, the CDR3 is TGTGCCAGCAGTTTAACGAAGGCTGGAGCCACCACCTACGAGCAGTACTTC. Amino acids: CASSLTKAGATTYEQYF.